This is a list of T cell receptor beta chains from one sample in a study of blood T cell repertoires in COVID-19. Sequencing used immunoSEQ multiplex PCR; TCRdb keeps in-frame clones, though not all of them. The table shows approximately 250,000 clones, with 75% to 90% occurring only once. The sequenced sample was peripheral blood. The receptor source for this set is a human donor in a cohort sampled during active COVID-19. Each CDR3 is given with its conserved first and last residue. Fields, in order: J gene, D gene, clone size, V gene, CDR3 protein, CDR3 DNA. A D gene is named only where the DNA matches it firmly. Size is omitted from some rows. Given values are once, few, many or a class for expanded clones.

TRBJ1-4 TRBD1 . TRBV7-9 CASSPDRVNNEKLFF TGTGCCAGCAGCCCAGACAGGGTCAATAATGAAAAACTGTTTTTT
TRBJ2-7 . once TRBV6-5 CASSLSGARVIEQYF TGTGCCAGCAGTTTATCAGGGGCGCGGGTGATCGAGCAGTACTTC
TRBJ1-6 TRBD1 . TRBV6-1 CASSDPTKGQATSPLHF TGTGCCAGCAGTGATCCCACCAAAGGACAGGCGACTTCACCCCTCCACTTT
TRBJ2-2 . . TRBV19 CASSGLFDGELFF TGTGCCAGTAGTGGACTGTTTGACGGGGAGCTGTTTTTT
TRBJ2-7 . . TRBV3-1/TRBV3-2 CASSQDPVSEQYF TGTGCCAGCAGCCAAGACCCGGTCTCCGAGCAGTACTTC
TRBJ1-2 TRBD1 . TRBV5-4 CASSRDRNPYGYTF TGTGCCAGCAGTAGGGACAGAAATCCCTATGGCTACACCTTC
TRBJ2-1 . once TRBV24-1 CATSSSTYNEQFF TGTGCCACCAGTAGTTCGACATACAATGAGCAGTTCTTC
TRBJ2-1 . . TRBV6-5 CASSDPKDGDNEQFF TGTGCCAGCAGCGACCCAAAGGACGGGGACAATGAGCAGTTCTTC
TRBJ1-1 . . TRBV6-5 CAILSQGSQAFF TGTGCCATTCTTTCCCAGGGGAGTCAAGCTTTCTTT
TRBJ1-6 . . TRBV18 CASRREGRYNSPLHF TGTGCCAGCAGGCGAGAGGGTAGATATAATTCACCCCTCCACTTT
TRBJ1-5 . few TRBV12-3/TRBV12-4 CASSLKGNQPQHF TGTGCCAGCAGTTTAAAGGGGAATCAGCCCCAGCATTTT
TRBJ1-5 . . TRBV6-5 CASSYSWGEGQPQHF TGTGCCAGCAGTTACTCCTGGGGGGAAGGGCAGCCCCAGCATTTT
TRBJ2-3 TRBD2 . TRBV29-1 CSARGSGRDTQYF TGCAGCGCACGCGGTAGCGGGAGAGATACGCAGTATTTT
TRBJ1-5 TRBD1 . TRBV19 CASSTGTDYSNQPQHF TGTGCCAGTAGTACTGGGACAGACTATAGCAATCAGCCCCAGCATTTT
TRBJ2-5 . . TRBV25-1 CASSPLSNIETQYF TGTGCCAGCAGTCCCCTCAGTAATATTGAGACCCAGTACTTC
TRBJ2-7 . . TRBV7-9 CASSSQRDEQYF TGTGCCAGCAGCTCACAGCGGGACGAGCAGTACTTC
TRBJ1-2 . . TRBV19 CASSEGGRKYGYTF TGTGCCAGTAGTGAGGGAGGGCGGAAATATGGCTACACCTTC
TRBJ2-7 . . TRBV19 CASTAGWGQFSYEQYF TGTGCCAGTACCGCGGGCTGGGGTCAGTTCTCCTACGAGCAGTACTTC
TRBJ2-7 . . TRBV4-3 CASSQGAGAYEQYF TGCGCCAGCAGCCAAGGGGCCGGGGCCTACGAGCAGTACTTC
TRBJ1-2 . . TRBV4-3 CASSQGVGGGHYGYTF TGCGCCAGCAGCCAAGGGGTGGGAGGGGGGCACTATGGCTACACCTTC
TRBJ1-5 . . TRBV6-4 CAPMREAAQHF TGTGCCCCGATGCGAGAGGCGGCCCAGCATTTT
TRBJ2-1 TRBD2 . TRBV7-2 CASSPSGGGRSEQFF TGTGCCAGCAGCCCGAGCGGGGGGGGGAGAAGTGAGCAGTTCTTC
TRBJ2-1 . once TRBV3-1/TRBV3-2 CASSAIRTANNEQFF TGTGCCAGCAGTGCGATTCGGACAGCGAACAATGAGCAGTTCTTC